The 9 T cell receptor beta chains given below trace back to one sample, sequenced in a study of control samples from healthy donors and cancer patients (dated by TCRdb to the early 2020s). The library was built by means of the immunoSEQ multiplex PCR assay. TCRdb holds this immuneACCESS table with in-frame rearrangements only. Some clones are missing; in checked studies, unresolved V genes explain under half, and the rest has no known cause. This sample comprises over 150,000 clones, roughly 92% of them detected only once. The top ten clonotypes cover approximately 1.5% of the sample. Sequenced sample: blood. Every receptor here comes from a woman aged 18 to 35 in good health.

The V and J genes are TRBV7-3 and TRBJ2-1, with no clear D. CDR1 is SGHTA, CDR2 FQGTGA, per germline. The germline V and J ends were trimmed by 0 bases and 5 bases, with 5 bases remaining between them. The CDR3 is made up of 13 amino acids. The CDR3 region is CASSLTRDNEQFF. For the CDR3, the DNA is TGTGCCAGCAGCTTAACGCGCGACAATGAGCAGTTCTTC.

The CDR3, as DNA: TGTGCCAGCAGCATTAGAGCGGGGGGGCCGACAGATACGCAGTATTTT. It encodes CASSIRAGGPTDTQYF. This chain links TRBV9 with TRBJ2-3; 10 bases fit TRBD2. After removal of 4 bases from V and 3 bases from J, the junction contained 8 bases not matched to a gene. Germline CDR1 SGDLS, CDR2 YYNGEE. This CDR3 spans 16 amino acids. The full variable domain, with the rest looked up from reference TRBV9 and TRBJ2-3, is DSGVTQTPKHLITATGQRVTLRCSPRSGDLSVYWYQQSLDQGLQFLIQYYNGEERAKGNILERFSAQQFPDLHSELNLSSLELGDSALYFCASSIRAGGPTDTQYFGPGTRLTVL.

This clone was detected only once. This CDR3 is also generated by other DNA sequences in the sample. This sequence joins TRBV7-2 and TRBJ2-1, with 11 bases fitting TRBD2. This CDR3 spans 17 amino acids. Per the germline V gene, CDR1 is SGHTA and CDR2 is FQGNSA. The ends lost 2 bases at V and 4 bases at J; junction bases unmatched: 7. DNA for the CDR3: TGTGCCAGCAGCTTAAGCTCCGGGACTAGCGGTTACAATGAGCAGTTCTTC. It encodes CASSLSSGTSGYNEQFF.

This chain's CDR3 is CASSQPTGPYGYTF. Here the CDR3 DNA reads TGTGCCAGCAGCCAACCTACAGGGCCCTATGGCTACACCTTC. This chain links TRBV6-2 or TRBV6-3 with TRBJ1-2; tentative D call: TRBD1 (6 bases). Trimming left V 6 bases short and J 4 bases short, with 15 bases between. The length of the CDR3 is 14 residues. CDR1 is MNHEY, CDR2 SVGEGT, per germline.

This clone has a single count. This chain links TRBV7-9 with TRBJ2-4; 9 bases fit TRBD1. With V trimmed by 2 bases and J by 4 bases, 3 bases remained unmatched. This CDR3 has 15 residues. The V gene's germline CDR1 is SEHNR and CDR2 FQNEAQ (reference sequence). The chain's CDR3 is CASSLLGQGKNIQYF. CDR3 nucleotides: TGTGCCAGCAGCTTACTTGGACAGGGGAAAAACATTCAGTACTTC. Full variable domain (rest looked up from reference TRBV7-9 and TRBJ2-4): DTGVSQNPRHKITKRGQNVTFRCDPISEHNRLYWYRQTLGQGPEFLTYFQNEAQLEKSRLLSDRFSAERPKGSFSTLEIQRTEQGDSAMYLCASSLLGQGKNIQYFGAGTRLSVL.

The gene calls are TRBV6-5 and TRBJ2-2; 7 bases line up with TRBD1. Germline loops: CDR1 MNHEY, CDR2 SVGAGI. This CDR3 has 14 amino acids. Trimming took 6 bases from V and 5 from J; bases not matched to a gene: 6. CDR3 nucleotide sequence: TGTGCCAGCAGCCAGGGGGATTTGACCGGGGAGCTGTTTTTT. This sequence encodes CASSQGDLTGELFF.

V usage is TRBV18 and J usage is TRBJ2-5, with 7 bases that match TRBD2. In germline, CDR1 is KGHSH, CDR2 LQKENI. V was pared by 6 bases and J by 2 bases, with 12 bases of the junction left unmatched. The CDR3 spans 16 residues. Here the CDR3 reads CASSSRRSGAQETQYF. In DNA, the CDR3 is TGTGCCAGCTCTTCCCGCCGGAGCGGGGCGCAAGAGACCCAGTACTTC.

This chain joins TRBV27 and TRBJ1-5, with D hard to call. Germline CDR1 and CDR2: MNHEY and SMNVEV (reference sequence). V dropped 5 bases and J dropped 0 bases, with 2 bases sitting between them. The length of the CDR3 is 12 residues. The CDR3 protein is CASSLSNQPQHF. The CDR3 nucleotides are TGTGCCAGCAGTCTTAGCAATCAGCCCCAGCATTTT.

J is TRBJ2-7 and V is TRBV6-5, with TRBD1 identical over 8 bases. The V gene end was trimmed by 6 bases and the J gene end by 1 base; junction bases not matched to a gene: 5. The CDR3 covers 14 residues. The germline V gene encodes CDR1 MNHEY and CDR2 SVGAGI. The CDR3: CASSRDRLSYEQYF. CDR3 DNA: TGTGCCAGCAGCCGGGACAGGCTATCCTACGAGCAGTACTTC.